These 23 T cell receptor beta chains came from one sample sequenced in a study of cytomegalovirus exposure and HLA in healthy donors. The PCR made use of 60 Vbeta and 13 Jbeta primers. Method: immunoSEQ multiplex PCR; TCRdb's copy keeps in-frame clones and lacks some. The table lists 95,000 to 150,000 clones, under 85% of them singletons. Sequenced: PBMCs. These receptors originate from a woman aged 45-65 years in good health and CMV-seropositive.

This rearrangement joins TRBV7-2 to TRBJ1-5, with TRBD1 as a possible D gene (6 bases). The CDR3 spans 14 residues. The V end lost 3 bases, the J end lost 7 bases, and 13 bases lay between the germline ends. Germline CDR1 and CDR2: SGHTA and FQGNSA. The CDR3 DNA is TGTGCCAGCAGCTTTCAGGGGATGGGCCAGCCCCAGCATTTT. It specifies CASSFQGMGQPQHF.

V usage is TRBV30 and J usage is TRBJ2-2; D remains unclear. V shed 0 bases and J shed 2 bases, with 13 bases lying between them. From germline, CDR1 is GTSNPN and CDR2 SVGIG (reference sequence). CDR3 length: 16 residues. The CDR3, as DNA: TGTGCCTGGAGTGTACTTACTGCGCTCAACACCGGGGAGCTGTTTTTT. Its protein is CAWSVLTALNTGELFF. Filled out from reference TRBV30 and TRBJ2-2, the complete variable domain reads SQTIHQWPATLVQPVGSPLSLECTVEGTSNPNLYWYRQAAGRGLQLLFYSVGIGQISSEVPQNLSASRPQDRQFILSSKKLLLSDSGFYLCAWSVLTALNTGELFFGEGSRLTVL.

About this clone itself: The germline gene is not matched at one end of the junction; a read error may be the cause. The CDR3 nucleotides are TGTTCCAGCAGCTTAGACAGGTTAGGGGACGAGCAGTACTTC. Protein: CSSSLDRLGDEQYF. The chain combines TRBV7-9 with TRBJ2-7, with a weak D call TRBD1 (6 bases). CDR3 length: 14 amino acids. Per germline, CDR1 SEHNR and CDR2 FQNEAQ (reference sequence).

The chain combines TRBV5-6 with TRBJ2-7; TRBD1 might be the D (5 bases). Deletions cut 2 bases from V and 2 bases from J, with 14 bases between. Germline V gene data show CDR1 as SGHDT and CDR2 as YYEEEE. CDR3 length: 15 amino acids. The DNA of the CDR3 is TGTGCCAGCAGCTTTACAGGTCGTCCCCCCTACGAGCAGTACTTC. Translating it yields CASSFTGRPPYEQYF.

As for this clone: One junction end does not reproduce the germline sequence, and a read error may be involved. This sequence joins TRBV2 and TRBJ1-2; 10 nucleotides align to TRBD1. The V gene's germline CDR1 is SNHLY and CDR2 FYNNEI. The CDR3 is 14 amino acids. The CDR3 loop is CASRDSGQGRKRAF. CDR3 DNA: TGTGCCAGCAGGGACTCGGGACAGGGGCGTAAGAGGGCCTTC.

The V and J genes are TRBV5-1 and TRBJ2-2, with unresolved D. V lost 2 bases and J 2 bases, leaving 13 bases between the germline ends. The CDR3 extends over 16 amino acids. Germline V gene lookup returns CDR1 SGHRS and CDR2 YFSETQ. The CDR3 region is CASSLNTLLNTGELFF. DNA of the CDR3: TGCGCCAGCAGCTTAAACACCCTCCTTAACACCGGGGAGCTGTTTTTT.

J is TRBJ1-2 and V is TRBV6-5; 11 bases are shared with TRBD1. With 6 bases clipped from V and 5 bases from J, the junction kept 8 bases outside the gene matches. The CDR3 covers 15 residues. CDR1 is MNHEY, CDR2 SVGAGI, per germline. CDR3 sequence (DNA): TGTGCCAGCAGCCGGGACAGGGGGATGTGGTATGGCTACACCTTC. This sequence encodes CASSRDRGMWYGYTF.

CDR3 in DNA: TGCGCCAGCAGCTTGGTTCCAGGCCCAGGCTACACCTTC. This codes for CASSLVPGPGYTF. The chain has TRBV5-1 and TRBJ1-2; D uncertain. Germline values: CDR1 SGHRS, CDR2 YFSETQ. The length of the CDR3 is 13 residues. V was clipped by 0 bases and J by 8 bases, with 11 bases between them.

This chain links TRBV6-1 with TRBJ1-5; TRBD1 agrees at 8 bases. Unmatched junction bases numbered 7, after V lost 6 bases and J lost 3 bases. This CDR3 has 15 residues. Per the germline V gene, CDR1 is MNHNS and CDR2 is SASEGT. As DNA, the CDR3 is TGTGCCAGCAGCCTCGGACAGGGAGTCAATCAGCCCCAGCATTTT. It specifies CASSLGQGVNQPQHF.

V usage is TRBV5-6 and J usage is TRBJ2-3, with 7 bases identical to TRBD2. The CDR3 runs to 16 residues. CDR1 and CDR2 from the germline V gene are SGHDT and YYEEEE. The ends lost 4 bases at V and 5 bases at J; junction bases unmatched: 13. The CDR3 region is CASSGEGRVRGDTQYF. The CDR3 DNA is TGTGCCAGCAGCGGGGAGGGGAGGGTTAGAGGAGATACGCAGTATTTT.

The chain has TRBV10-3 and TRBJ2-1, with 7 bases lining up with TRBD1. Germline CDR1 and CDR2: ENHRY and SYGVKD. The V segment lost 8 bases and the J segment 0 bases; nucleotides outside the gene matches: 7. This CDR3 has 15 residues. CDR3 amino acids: CAIARQGDSYNEQFF. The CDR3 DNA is TGTGCCATCGCCCGCCAGGGGGACTCCTACAATGAGCAGTTCTTC.

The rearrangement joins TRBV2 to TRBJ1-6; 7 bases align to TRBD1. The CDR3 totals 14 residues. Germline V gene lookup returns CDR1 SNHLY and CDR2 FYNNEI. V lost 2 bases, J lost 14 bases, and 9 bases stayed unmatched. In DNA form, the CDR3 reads TGTGCCAGCAGTGAACGACAGGGTATTCGGACCCTCCACTTT. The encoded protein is CASSERQGIRTLHF.

CDR3 nucleotide sequence: TGTGCCAGCAGCTCACAGGACTACGAGCAGTACTTC. Translating it yields CASSSQDYEQYF. The chain uses TRBV5-4 and TRBJ2-7; D is perhaps TRBD1 (5 bases). V was pared by 3 bases and J by 3 bases, with 7 bases between. The germline V gene encodes CDR1 SGHNT and CDR2 YYREEE (reference sequence). The CDR3 runs to 12 residues.

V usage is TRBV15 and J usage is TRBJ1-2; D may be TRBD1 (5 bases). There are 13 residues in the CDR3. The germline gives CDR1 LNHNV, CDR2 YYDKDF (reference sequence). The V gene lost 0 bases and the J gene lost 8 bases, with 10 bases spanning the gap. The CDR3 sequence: CATSRDQGWGYTF. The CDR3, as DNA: TGTGCCACCAGCAGAGACCAGGGATGGGGCTACACCTTC.

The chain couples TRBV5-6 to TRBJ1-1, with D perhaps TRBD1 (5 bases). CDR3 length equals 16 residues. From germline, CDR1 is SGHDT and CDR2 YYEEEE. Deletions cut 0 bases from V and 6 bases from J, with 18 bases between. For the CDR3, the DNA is TGTGCCAGCAGCTTGGCAGGGCAGGCGTATCGCGCTGAAGCTTTCTTT. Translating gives CASSLAGQAYRAEAFF.

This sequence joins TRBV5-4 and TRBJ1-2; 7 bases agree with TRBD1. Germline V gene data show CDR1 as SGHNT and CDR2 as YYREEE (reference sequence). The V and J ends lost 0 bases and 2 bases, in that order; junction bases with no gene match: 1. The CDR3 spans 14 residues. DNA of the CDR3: TGTGCCAGCAGCTTGGCGACAGGGAACTATGGCTACACCTTC. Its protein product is CASSLATGNYGYTF.

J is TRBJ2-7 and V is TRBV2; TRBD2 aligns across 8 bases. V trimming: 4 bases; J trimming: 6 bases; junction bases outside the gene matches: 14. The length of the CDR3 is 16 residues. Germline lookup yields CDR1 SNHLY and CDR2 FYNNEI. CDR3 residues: CASSGQSGRPTGEQYF. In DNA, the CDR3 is TGTGCCAGCAGTGGTCAGAGCGGGAGACCAACTGGCGAGCAGTACTTC.

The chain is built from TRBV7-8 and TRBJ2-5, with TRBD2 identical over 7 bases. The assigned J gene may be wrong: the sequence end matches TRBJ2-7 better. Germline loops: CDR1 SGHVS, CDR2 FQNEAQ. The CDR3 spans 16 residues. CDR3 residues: CASSLGGLDISYEQYF. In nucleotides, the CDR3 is TGTGCCAGCAGCTTAGGTGGACTAGACATTTCCTACGAGCAGTACTTC.

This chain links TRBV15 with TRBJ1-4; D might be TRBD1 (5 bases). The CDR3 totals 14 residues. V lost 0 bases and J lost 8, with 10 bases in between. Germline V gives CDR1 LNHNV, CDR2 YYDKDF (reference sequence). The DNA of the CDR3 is TGTGCCACCAGCAGAGACTTAGGACACGAAAAACTGTTTTTT. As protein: CATSRDLGHEKLFF.

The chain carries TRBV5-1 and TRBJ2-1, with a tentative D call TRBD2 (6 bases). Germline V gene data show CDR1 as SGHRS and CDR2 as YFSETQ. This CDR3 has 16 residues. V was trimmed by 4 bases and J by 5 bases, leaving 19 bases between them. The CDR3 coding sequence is TGCGCCAGCAGCGCCCTGCTTGGGGGACTCCACAATGAGCAGTTCTTC. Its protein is CASSALLGGLHNEQFF.

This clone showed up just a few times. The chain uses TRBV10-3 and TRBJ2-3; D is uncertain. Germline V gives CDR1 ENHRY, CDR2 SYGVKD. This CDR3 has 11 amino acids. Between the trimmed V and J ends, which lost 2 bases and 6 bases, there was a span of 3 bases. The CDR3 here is CAISEEDTQYF. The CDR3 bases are TGTGCCATCAGTGAGGAGGATACGCAGTATTTT.

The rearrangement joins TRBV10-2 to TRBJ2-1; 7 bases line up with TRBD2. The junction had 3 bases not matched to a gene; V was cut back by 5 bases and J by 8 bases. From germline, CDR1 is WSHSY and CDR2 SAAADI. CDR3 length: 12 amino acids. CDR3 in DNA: TGCGCCAGCAGTTCTAGCGGCTATGAGCAGTTCTTC. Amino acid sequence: CASSSSGYEQFF.

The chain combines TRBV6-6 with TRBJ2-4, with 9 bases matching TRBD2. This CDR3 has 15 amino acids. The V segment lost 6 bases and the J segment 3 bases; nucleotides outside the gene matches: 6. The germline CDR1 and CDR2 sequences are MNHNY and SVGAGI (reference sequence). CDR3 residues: CASRVAGEGKNIQYF. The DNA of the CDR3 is TGTGCCAGCAGAGTAGCGGGAGAAGGCAAAAACATTCAGTACTTC.